Detailed here is one T cell receptor beta chain. The CDR3 regions of TCR beta were amplified from RNA transcripts. TCR CDR3 underwent first-round RT-PCR with the HTBI primer set. MiXCR, applied by TCRdb to the multiplex PCR reads, yields one record per CDR3 protein. Among a few hundred thousand distinct CDR3 sequences listed, around a fifth were seen once. This record belongs to a study of T cells in Graves' hyperthyroidism and ophthalmopathy. V was clipped by 3 bases and J by 1 base; unmatched bases: 8. The CDR3 is 17 residues long. Germline V gives CDR1 DFQATT, CDR2 SNEGSKA (reference sequence). The clonotype originates from a woman aged 70 to 79 with Graves' ophthalmopathy. Sequenced input: blood. The gene calls are TRBV20-1 and TRBJ2-2; TRBD2 matches 10 bases. CDR3 protein: CSASGASGRGNTGELFF. The CDR3 nucleotides read TGCAGTGCTAGTGGGGCTAGCGGGAGAGGGAACACCGGGGAGCTGTTTTTT.